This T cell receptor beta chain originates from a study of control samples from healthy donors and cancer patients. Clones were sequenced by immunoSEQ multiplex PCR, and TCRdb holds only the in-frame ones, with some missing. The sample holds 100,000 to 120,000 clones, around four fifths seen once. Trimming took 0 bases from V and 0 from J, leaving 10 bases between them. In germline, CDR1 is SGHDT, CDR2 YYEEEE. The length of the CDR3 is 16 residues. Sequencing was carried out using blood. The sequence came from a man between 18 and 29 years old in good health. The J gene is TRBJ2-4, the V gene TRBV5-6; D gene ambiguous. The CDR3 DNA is TGTGCCAGCAGCTTGGGGCAGATTCTAGCCAAAAACATTCAGTACTTC. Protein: CASSLGQILAKNIQYF.